A single sample gave rise to the 27 T cell receptor beta chains below, sequenced in a study of PD-1 blockade in classical Hodgkin lymphoma. Every single patient, without exception, relapsed after autologous stem cell transplantation, and brentuximab vedotin exposure varied. Only in-frame clones appear in the TCRdb table, and some are missing; sequencing was by immunoSEQ multiplex PCR. The data show 20,000 to 25,000 clones, over 65% seen once. Sequencing was performed on peripheral blood mononuclear cells (PBMCs), taken before the second cycle of nivolumab. The receptors stem from a human donor with classical Hodgkin lymphoma.

The chain joins TRBV2 to TRBJ2-7, with 9 bases matching TRBD2. CDR1 and CDR2 from the germline V gene are SNHLY and FYNNEI. Trimming took 2 bases from V and 5 from J; bases not matched to a gene: 4. CDR3 size: 14 residues. The CDR3 region has the DNA TGTGCCAGCAGTGAACAGCGGGGGGCCGACGAGCAGTACTTC. As protein: CASSEQRGADEQYF.

The genes are TRBV4-3 and TRBJ2-1; 11 bases line up with TRBD1. The CDR3 totals 15 residues. Germline V gives CDR1 LGHNA, CDR2 YSLEER. Germline trimming cut 5 bases from V and 7 bases from J; bases unmatched to any gene: 7. Here the CDR3 reads CASSITGTGGNEQFF. In nucleotides, the CDR3 is TGCGCCAGCAGCATTACCGGGACAGGGGGGAATGAGCAGTTCTTC.

This chain joins TRBV19 and TRBJ1-1; no clear D. The length of the CDR3 is 15 residues. V was pared by 1 base and J by 0 bases, with 9 bases between. Germline CDR1 LNHDA, CDR2 SQIVND (reference sequence). The CDR3 here is CASSIVALMNTEAFF. The CDR3 DNA reads TGTGCCAGTAGTATAGTTGCGCTCATGAACACTGAAGCTTTCTTT.

The chain couples TRBV10-1 to TRBJ1-4; the match to TRBD1 covers 9 bases. Germline CDR1 reads WNHNN; CDR2 reads SYGVQD (reference sequence). V was clipped by 6 bases and J by 0 bases; unmatched bases: 5. CDR3 length equals 16 residues. CDR3 sequence (DNA): TGCGCCAGCAGCGGGACAGGGTCAGCAACTAATGAAAAACTGTTTTTT. It encodes CASSGTGSATNEKLFF.

This rearrangement joins TRBV10-3 to TRBJ2-1, with 7 bases lining up with TRBD1. Per germline, CDR1 ENHRY and CDR2 SYGVKD. This CDR3 comprises 15 residues. The V gene end was trimmed by 4 bases and the J gene end by 7 bases; junction bases not matched to a gene: 10. The DNA of the CDR3 is TGTGCCATCAGTGCTTCTTCGGGACAGACAAATGAGCAGTTCTTC. Its protein product is CAISASSGQTNEQFF.

The genes are TRBV19 and TRBJ2-5, with TRBD2 as a possible D gene (5 bases). The V gene lost 10 bases and the J gene lost 7 bases, with 22 bases spanning the gap. There are 14 residues in the CDR3. The germline CDR1 and CDR2 sequences are LNHDA and SQIVND (reference sequence). For the CDR3, the DNA is TGTGCCACCGAGCGGAGCACCCCGGGTGGGACCCAGTACTTC. It specifies CATERSTPGGTQYF.

This chain joins TRBV12-2 and TRBJ1-1; TRBD1 is taken as the D call from the table, unchecked against the DNA. TRBV12-2 is reported as a pseudogene. There are 15 residues in the CDR3. CDR3 nucleotides: TGTGCAAGTCGCTCCAGGGACAGGGGGAATTCCTCAGCTTTCTTT. This translates into CASRSRDRGNSSAFF.

This clone has more than one count but fewer than ten. The gene calls are TRBV27 and TRBJ2-3; D is unclear. This CDR3 is built from 13 residues. V was clipped by 3 bases and J by 4 bases, with 8 bases between them. Germline V gives CDR1 MNHEY, CDR2 SMNVEV (reference sequence). CDR3 sequence reads: CASSFRSPDTQYF. The CDR3 DNA reads as TGTGCCAGCAGTTTTCGGTCCCCAGATACGCAGTATTTT.

This chain connects TRBV5-1 to TRBJ1-5; D unclear. Trimming stripped 4 bases from V and 2 bases from J, with 13 bases between. CDR1 SGHRS and CDR2 YFSETQ come from the germline V gene. This CDR3 region has 15 residues. The CDR3 protein is CASSEDGRRNQPQHF. CDR3 nucleotide sequence: TGCGCCAGCAGCGAGGACGGGCGGCGCAATCAGCCCCAGCATTTT.

The V call is TRBV6-1, the J call TRBJ1-2; no clear D gene. CDR3 size: 13 residues. V lost 3 bases, J lost 4 bases, and 9 bases lay in between. From germline, CDR1 is MNHNS and CDR2 SASEGT. CDR3 nucleotide sequence: TGTGCCAGCAGTGATCTTCCGGGCTATGGCTACACCTTC. Translated, it gives CASSDLPGYGYTF.

This rearrangement joins TRBV6-1 to TRBJ2-7, with D hard to call. CDR1 is MNHNS, CDR2 SASEGT, per germline. The CDR3 totals 13 residues. Trimming cost V 0 bases and J 4 bases, with 7 bases left between them. The chain's CDR3 is CASSEAQRYEQYF. In DNA, the CDR3 is TGTGCCAGCAGTGAAGCGCAAAGGTACGAGCAGTACTTC.

The chain uses TRBV7-3 and TRBJ2-6; 8 bases map to TRBD2. From germline, CDR1 is SGHTA and CDR2 FQGTGA. The CDR3 is made up of 19 amino acids. Losses at the gene ends were 3 bases for V and 0 bases for J; bases not matched to a gene: 10. The CDR3 is CASSLRLAGPNSGANVLTF. The CDR3 DNA reads TGTGCCAGCAGCTTGCGTCTAGCGGGTCCAAACTCTGGGGCCAACGTCCTGACTTTC.

V gene TRBV7-2 combines with J gene TRBJ1-1; no reliable D call. Trimming left V 4 bases short and J 11 bases short, with 17 bases between. CDR1 SGHTA and CDR2 FQGNSA come from the germline V gene. This CDR3 spans 13 amino acids. CDR3 in amino acids: CASSSSVAPRAFF. CDR3 DNA: TGTGCCAGCAGCTCCTCCGTGGCCCCAAGGGCTTTCTTT.

The rearrangement uses TRBV5-1 and TRBJ2-7; D unclear. CDR1 and CDR2 (germline): SGHRS, YFSETQ. The V end lost 0 bases, the J end lost 0 bases, and 16 bases lay between the germline ends. The CDR3 runs to 17 residues. Written as DNA, the CDR3 is TGCGCCAGCAGCTTGGGTCGCACGGAATTATCCTCCTACGAGCAGTACTTC. Amino acids: CASSLGRTELSSYEQYF.

This clone appeared once. The chain is built from TRBV6-5 and TRBJ2-5; perhaps TRBD2 as D (7 bases). CDR1 and CDR2 (germline): MNHEY, SVGAGI. This CDR3 contains 15 residues. Trimming removed 2 bases at V and 5 bases at J, with 15 bases between. CDR3 sequence: CASSYPNGGRETQYF. As DNA, the CDR3 is TGTGCCAGCAGTTACCCGAACGGGGGGCGGGAGACCCAGTACTTC.

The CDR3: CASSLELEGNYGYTF. The CDR3 bases are TGTGCCAGCAGCTTGGAGTTGGAGGGGAACTATGGCTACACCTTC. The chain combines TRBV5-4 with TRBJ1-2; a weak D match, TRBD1 (5 bases). Germline-derived CDR1 and CDR2 are SGHNT and YYREEE (reference sequence). The length of the CDR3 is 15 residues. V was trimmed by 0 bases and J by 2 bases, leaving 11 bases between them.

V usage is TRBV5-4 and J usage is TRBJ1-2; weak D call: TRBD1 (5 bases). Germline CDR1 SGHNT, CDR2 YYREEE (reference sequence). The CDR3 has 14 residues. The V and J ends lost 10 bases and 6 bases respectively, with 22 bases between them. This CDR3 reads CAQMPGTSLNGYTF. For the CDR3, the DNA is TGTGCCCAGATGCCCGGGACGAGCCTTAATGGCTACACCTTC.

This chain uses TRBV19 with TRBJ2-3; 7 bases are shared with TRBD1. Germline CDR1 reads LNHDA; CDR2 reads SQIVND (reference sequence). This CDR3 has 16 residues. V lost 6 bases, J lost 0 bases, and 9 bases stayed unmatched. The DNA of the CDR3 is TGTGCCAGTAGCACAACCGGGACAGCGAGCACAGATACGCAGTATTTT. Amino acids: CASSTTGTASTDTQYF.

The chain employs TRBV7-2 and TRBJ2-7; D gene ambiguous. V lost 4 bases and J lost 3, with 7 bases in between. Germline CDR1 SGHTA, CDR2 FQGNSA. This CDR3 region has 12 residues. As DNA, the CDR3 is TGTGCCAGCAGCTCCTGGAACTACGAGCAGTACTTC. Translation: CASSSWNYEQYF. The full variable domain, completed using reference TRBV7-2 and TRBJ2-7, is GAGVSQSPSNKVTEKGKDVELRCDPISGHTALYWYRQSLGQGLEFLIYFQGNSAPDKSGLPSDRFSAERTGGSVSTLTIQRTQQEDSAVYLCASSSWNYEQYFGPGTRLTVT.

This clone has just one count. The chain is built from TRBV7-9 and TRBJ2-6; D is perhaps TRBD2 (6 bases). CDR1 and CDR2 from the germline V gene are SEHNR and FQNEAQ (reference sequence). Trimming removed 5 bases from V and 3 bases from J, with 11 bases in between. The CDR3 extends over 15 amino acids. The CDR3 bases are TGTGCCAGCAGCATTAGGGACTTTGGGGCCAACGTCCTGACTTTC. Amino acid sequence: CASSIRDFGANVLTF.

The chain employs TRBV6-5 and TRBJ1-3; 7 positions agree with TRBD1. Looked up from germline, CDR1 is MNHEY and CDR2 is SVGAGI. The V and J ends lost 6 bases and 1 base, in that order; junction bases with no gene match: 0. CDR3 length: 13 residues. CDR3 region: CASRTGSGNTIYF. The CDR3 DNA reads as TGTGCCAGCAGGACAGGGTCTGGAAACACCATATATTTT.

This clone turned up a few times. As DNA, the CDR3 is TGTGCCAGTAGTATGCCAGCCACTGAAGCTTTCTTT. Its protein is CASSMPATEAFF. The chain carries TRBV19 and TRBJ1-1; D ambiguous. Trimming took 3 bases from V and 4 from J, leaving 6 bases between them. The CDR3 has 12 amino acids. Germline-derived CDR1 and CDR2 are LNHDA and SQIVND (reference sequence). Full variable domain (rest looked up from reference TRBV19 and TRBJ1-1): DGGITQSPKYLFRKEGQNVTLSCEQNLNHDAMYWYRQDPGQGLRLIYYSQIVNDFQKGDIAEGYSVSREKKESFPLTVTSAQKNPTAFYLCASSMPATEAFFGQGTRLTVV.

The J gene is TRBJ1-1, the V gene TRBV7-9; D call uncertain. There are 13 residues in the CDR3. Trimming stripped 5 bases from V and 1 base from J, with 8 bases between. CDR1 and CDR2 (germline): SEHNR, FQNEAQ (reference sequence). CDR3 in DNA: TGTGCCAGCAGCGAGGGAGCGAACACTGAAGCTTTCTTT. Translated, it gives CASSEGANTEAFF.

This rearrangement joins TRBV6-6 to TRBJ1-2; D ambiguous. The CDR3 has 15 amino acids. Germline V lookup: CDR1 MNHNY, CDR2 SVGAGI (reference sequence). The ends were cut back, 8 bases at V and 0 bases at J, with 16 bases in the middle. CDR3 coding DNA: TGTGCCAGCCGCCCGGCGACTGCTGCTAACTATGGCTACACCTTC. It specifies CASRPATAANYGYTF.

Only one count was recorded for this clone. In nucleotides, the CDR3 is TGTGCCAGCAGCGAAGCGGGAGGGTATATGAAGACCCAGTACTTC. Translation: CASSEAGGYMKTQYF. This chain connects TRBV9 to TRBJ2-5, with 10 bases that match TRBD2. V lost 3 bases to trimming and J lost 6 bases; unmatched junction nucleotides: 8. The CDR3 covers 15 residues. Germline V gene lookup returns CDR1 SGDLS and CDR2 YYNGEE.

The chain combines TRBV4-2 with TRBJ2-2; D uncertain. The germline V gene encodes CDR1 LGHNA and CDR2 YNFKEQ. The CDR3 is 15 amino acids. V was clipped by 0 bases and J by 2 bases, with 7 bases between them. The CDR3 DNA reads TGTGCCAGCAGCCAAGAGCAGCAAAACACCGGGGAGCTGTTTTTT. Its protein product is CASSQEQQNTGELFF.

The chain has TRBV9 and TRBJ1-3; 7 bases fit TRBD1. The CDR3 loop spans 17 amino acids. Germline V gene sequence: CDR1 SGDLS, CDR2 YYNGEE. V trimming: 0 bases; J trimming: 2 bases; junction bases outside the gene matches: 8. The CDR3 coding sequence is TGTGCCAGCAGCGTAGAGGCAGGGGGGTCAACTGGAAACACCATATATTTT. Amino acid sequence: CASSVEAGGSTGNTIYF.